The rows below give T cell receptor beta chains drawn from one sample of a study of T cells in localized non-small cell lung cancer. The protocol was immunoSEQ multiplex PCR, while the TCRdb copy is restricted to in-frame clones and leaves out a portion. The data contain about 40,000 clones, 81% of them seen just once; the ten biggest clones take up approximately 7.4%. The sequencing used peripheral blood mononuclear cells, collected before any cancer treatment. The receptor set was obtained from a male donor aged 60 or over with stage II lung adenocarcinoma. Both conserved end residues are part of each CDR3. The order of the fields is J gene, D gene, clone size, V gene, CDR3 DNA, CDR3 protein. A D gene is named only where the DNA matches it firmly. Where a row states a size, it is once, few, many or the class of an expanded clone; other rows omit it.

TRBJ2-1 TRBD2 NA TRBV10-3 TGTGCCATGACTAGCGGGTATTACAATGAGCAGTTCTTC CAMTSGYYNEQFF
TRBJ1-2 NA NA TRBV19 TGTGCCAGTAGGGGGCCAGGGGAAAACTATGGCTACACCTTC CASRGPGENYGYTF
TRBJ1-1 NA NA TRBV27 TGTGCCAGCAGTTCAGGTCGCAGTAACACTGAAGCTTTCTTT CASSSGRSNTEAFF
TRBJ1-1 TRBD1 NA TRBV28 TGTGCCAGCAGCCTGACCGTCCAGGGACAGGGGGGCGCAAACACTGAAGCTTTCTTT CASSLTVQGQGGANTEAFF
TRBJ2-7 NA NA TRBV30 TGTGCCTGGAGTGTCCAAAGACGGTCCGAGCAGTACTTC CAWSVQRRSEQYF
TRBJ1-4 TRBD1 NA TRBV5-4 TGTGCCAGCAGCCAACAGGGGGAAAAACTGTTTTTT CASSQQGEKLFF
TRBJ2-3 TRBD2 NA TRBV30 TGTGCCTGGAGTGTAGGAGCGGGGACTAGCACAGATACGCAGTATTTT CAWSVGAGTSTDTQYF
TRBJ1-2 TRBD1 NA TRBV18 TGTGCCAGCTCACCCGGACAGGGGGCGAACTATGGCTACACCTTC CASSPGQGANYGYTF
TRBJ1-1 NA few TRBV7-9 TGTGCCAGCAGCACCGGAGGGGTATTGCGCGGGGCTTTCTTT CASSTGGVLRGAFF
TRBJ2-1 NA NA TRBV9 TGTGCCAGCAGCGTAGGGGAATGGGAGTTGGATGAGCAGTTCTTC CASSVGEWELDEQFF
TRBJ2-1 NA NA TRBV11-2 TGTGCCAGCAGCTTTCACCGGTACAATGAGCAGTTCTTC CASSFHRYNEQFF
TRBJ2-1 NA NA TRBV19 TGTGCCAGTACCGGGAGCTCCTACAATGAGCAGTTCTTC CASTGSSYNEQFF
TRBJ2-7 TRBD2 once TRBV4-3 TGCGCCAGCAGCCAAACTCCACTCGGGACTAGCGCCACCCACGAGCAGTACTTC CASSQTPLGTSATHEQYF
TRBJ1-3 NA NA TRBV7-9 TGTGCCACCTCCAGGGACTCTGGAAACACCATATATTTT CATSRDSGNTIYF
TRBJ1-1 NA few TRBV4-2 TGTGCCAGCAGCCAAGATCCAGAGCTTTCTAAGGCTTTCTTT CASSQDPELSKAFF
TRBJ1-2 NA NA TRBV11-2 TGTGCCAGCAGCCCGACCCTGGCTTATGGCTACACCTTC CASSPTLAYGYTF
TRBJ2-7 NA NA TRBV27 TGTGCCAGCAGTTCCGGGACCTACGAGCAGTACTTC CASSSGTYEQYF
TRBJ1-1 NA NA TRBV18 TGTGCCAGCTCTCTCAACTTCGGGGCCAACACTGAAGCTTTCTTT CASSLNFGANTEAFF
TRBJ2-1 TRBD2 NA TRBV6-4 TGTGCCAGCAGACCACTAGCGGGGGCATTTAATGAGCAGTTCTTC CASRPLAGAFNEQFF
TRBJ1-2 NA NA TRBV5-4 TGTGCCAGCAGCTTGGCGGGGGGCGAGGACTATGGCTACACCTTC CASSLAGGEDYGYTF
TRBJ1-3 TRBD1 once TRBV6-1 TGTGCCAGCAGACAACAGGGGGCAGGCGGAAACACCATATATTTT CASRQQGAGGNTIYF
TRBJ2-1 TRBD2 NA TRBV5-4 TGTGCCAGCAGCTTTCCCACCGGGACTAGCTTCAAACAGTTCTTC CASSFPTGTSFKQFF
TRBJ2-7 NA NA TRBV7-2 TGTGCCAGCAACAAAGCGGGACAGTCGAGCTCCTACGAGCAGTACTTC CASNKAGQSSSYEQYF
TRBJ1-5 NA NA TRBV4-1 TGCGCCAGCAGCCAAGTACCCGATAGTAGACAGCCCCAGCATTTT CASSQVPDSRQPQHF
TRBJ2-7 NA NA TRBV27 TGTGCCAGCAGTTTAAACTGGCAGACCCCCCAGTACTTC CASSLNWQTPQYF
TRBJ1-2 TRBD1 NA TRBV19 TGTGCCAGTAGTATAGTTTACCGGGACAGGGTCTATGGCTACACCTTC CASSIVYRDRVYGYTF
TRBJ2-7 TRBD2 NA TRBV7-8 TGTGCCAGCAGCGCGGGAGGCCTCTCCTACGAGCAGTACTTC CASSAGGLSYEQYF
TRBJ2-1 NA NA TRBV25-1 TGTGCCAGCCTCGGAAGTAGCTACCATGAGCAGTTCTTC CASLGSSYHEQFF
TRBJ2-7 NA NA TRBV6-1 TGTGCCAGCAGGGACTATCAGAGCTCCTACGAGCAGTACTTC CASRDYQSSYEQYF
TRBJ2-1 NA NA TRBV15 TGTGCAACCAGGGCCGATGTCTCCTACAATGAGCAGTTCTTC CATRADVSYNEQFF
TRBJ1-2 NA few TRBV30 TGTGCCTGGAGCGTGGGCTGGGGCGGGGGCTATGGCTACACCTTC CAWSVGWGGGYGYTF
TRBJ1-2 NA NA TRBV28 TGTGCCAGCAGCCTTCTCACAGTAGGGGATGGCTACACCTTC CASSLLTVGDGYTF
TRBJ1-4 NA NA TRBV7-2 TGTGCCAGCAGCAGGGGGGTAGTGAATAATGAAAAACTGTTTTTT CASSRGVVNNEKLFF
TRBJ2-1 NA once TRBV4-1 TGCGCCAGCAGGTTGAGCGATAGCTCCTACAATGAGCAGTTCTTC CASRLSDSSYNEQFF
TRBJ1-5 NA NA TRBV6-4 TGTGCCAGCAGTGAGGGGACGAGCAATCAGCCCCAGCATTTT CASSEGTSNQPQHF
TRBJ1-2 NA few TRBV30 TGTGCCTGGAGTCCTGAAAGGGTCGGCTACACCTTC CAWSPERVGYTF
TRBJ2-7 NA NA TRBV7-9 TGTGCCAGCAGCCCACCAAGCCCGTATTCCTACGAGCAGTACTTC CASSPPSPYSYEQYF
TRBJ1-2 TRBD1 NA TRBV29-1 TGCAGCATAGGACAGGAGCCCACTATCACCTTC CSIGQEPTITF
TRBJ2-7 TRBD1 NA TRBV19 TGTGCCAGTAGCTTGGGACAGGGTGCACGCTTTGGATCCTACGAGCAGTACTTC CASSLGQGARFGSYEQYF
TRBJ2-7 TRBD2 NA TRBV6-1 TGTGCCAGCAGTGTGAGCGGGGGAAGTTCCCACGAGCAGTACTTC CASSVSGGSSHEQYF
TRBJ2-2 TRBD2 NA TRBV27 TGTGCCAGCAGGGGACTAGCGGGAGTATACACCGGGGAGCTGTTTTTT CASRGLAGVYTGELFF
TRBJ2-3 NA NA TRBV7-2 TGTGCCAGCAGCCCGTCTCGCGATATTAGCACAGATACGCAGTATTTT CASSPSRDISTDTQYF